Each of the 14 T cell receptor beta chains below was sequenced from the same sample in a study of response to subunit inactivated influenza vaccine. TCRdb used MiXCR to reprocess the RT-PCR reads, holding one entry per CDR3 protein. The sample records 530,000 or so distinct CDR3 sequences, roughly 25% being singletons. The sample was CD4+ T cells sorted from PBMCs, taken approximately 5 days after vaccination. All receptors come from a man aged 45-65 years who received an inactivated influenza vaccine.

The chain is built from TRBV6-2 or TRBV6-3 and TRBJ1-5, with D hard to call. The CDR3 length is 18 residues. V dropped 1 base and J dropped 3 bases, with 19 bases sitting between them. Germline CDR1 and CDR2: MNHEY and SVGEGT. The CDR3 sequence: CASSYLSYFSSSNQPQHF. CDR3 DNA sequence: TGTGCCAGCAGTTACTTGTCCTACTTTTCCAGTTCCAATCAGCCCCAGCATTTT.

The chain couples TRBV7-2 to TRBJ2-7, with 9 bases fitting TRBD1. With V trimmed by 5 bases and J by 6 bases, 11 bases remained unmatched. The CDR3 totals 15 residues. CDR1 and CDR2 (germline): SGHTA, FQGNSA. CDR3 bases: TGTGCCAGCAGCCCCCTCCGGGACAGGGTGGCCGAGCAGTACTTC. This translates into CASSPLRDRVAEQYF.

This clonotype was counted between two and nine times. V usage is TRBV2 and J usage is TRBJ2-7, with 7 bases fitting TRBD2. This CDR3 has 14 amino acids. Germline V lookup: CDR1 SNHLY, CDR2 FYNNEI. Trimming removed 4 bases from V and 3 bases from J; junction bases left unmatched: 6. Here the CDR3 DNA reads TGTGCCAGCAGTGTGGGCAGGGAGGGCTACGAGCAGTACTTC. Encoded protein: CASSVGREGYEQYF.

The DNA for the CDR3 is TGTGCCAGCAGCTTGGCCGAATGGGGAGTCTACGAGCAGTACTTC. It translates to CASSLAEWGVYEQYF. The V call is TRBV5-6, the J call TRBJ2-7; perhaps TRBD2 as D (5 bases). V was trimmed by 0 bases and J by 3 bases, leaving 13 bases between them. The germline V gene encodes CDR1 SGHDT and CDR2 YYEEEE. The CDR3 covers 15 residues.

The table lists this clonotype with many counts. The chain recombines TRBV20-1 with TRBJ2-7; weak D call: TRBD2 (6 bases). With 0 bases removed from V and 2 bases from J, the gap between germline ends came to 14 bases. From germline, CDR1 is DFQATT and CDR2 SNEGSKA (reference sequence). The CDR3 is made up of 15 amino acids. CDR3 sequence: CSARDAARGPYEQYF. The DNA for the CDR3 is TGCAGTGCTAGAGATGCGGCGCGGGGCCCCTACGAGCAGTACTTC.

This clonotype was observed a few times. The chain is built from TRBV10-3 and TRBJ2-2, with D perhaps TRBD2 (6 bases). Deletions cut 4 bases from V and 4 bases from J, with 22 bases between. The CDR3 runs to 18 residues. Per the germline V gene, CDR1 is ENHRY and CDR2 is SYGVKD. The CDR3, as DNA: TGTGCCATCAGTGTTTCGGCGGTGACGGGGGTGAGCACCGGGGAGCTGTTTTTT. Translating it yields CAISVSAVTGVSTGELFF.

This clonotype has a handful of counts. J is TRBJ1-1 and V is TRBV27, with 9 bases that match TRBD1. The germline V gene encodes CDR1 MNHEY and CDR2 SMNVEV (reference sequence). Trimming cost V 2 bases and J 10 bases; bases outside gene matches: 5. CDR3 length: 13 residues. The CDR3 bases are TGTGCCAGCAGTTTAGGACAGGGGACGGGAGCTTTCTTT. It encodes CASSLGQGTGAFF.

The chain employs TRBV7-2 and TRBJ1-6; D might be TRBD1 (6 bases). V was trimmed by 3 bases and J by 8 bases, leaving 11 bases between them. CDR1 is SGHTA, CDR2 FQGNSA, per germline. The CDR3 totals 14 residues. The CDR3: CASSLSRGYSPLHF. Here the CDR3 DNA reads TGTGCCAGCAGCTTGTCCAGGGGTTATTCACCCCTCCACTTT.

This clonotype was seen a few times. The chain carries TRBV6-1 and TRBJ1-1; 7 nucleotides match TRBD1. V shed 9 bases and J 5 bases; nucleotides not matched to a gene: 15. This CDR3 contains 15 residues. Germline V gene data show CDR1 as MNHNS and CDR2 as SASEGT. The CDR3 nucleotides read TGTGCCAGTAACATCAGGGGGGGAGGTGGGACTGAAGCTTTCTTT. Protein: CASNIRGGGGTEAFF.

This clonotype was seen more than once but under ten times. The V and J genes are TRBV12-3 or TRBV12-4 and TRBJ2-7, with TRBD1 matching 10 bases. This CDR3 comprises 16 residues. The V segment lost 3 bases and the J segment 3 bases; nucleotides outside the gene matches: 8. CDR3 residues: CASSFPAGQGSYEQYF. In DNA, the CDR3 is TGTGCCAGCAGTTTCCCGGCGGGACAGGGGAGCTACGAGCAGTACTTC.

The V and J genes are TRBV5-1 and TRBJ2-3; D not certain. This CDR3 spans 16 amino acids. V dropped 8 bases and J dropped 2 bases, with 21 bases sitting between them. CDR1 and CDR2 from the germline V gene are SGHRS and YFSETQ. In nucleotides, the CDR3 is TGCGCCAGTACTGTAGGATCCCGGGTCCCCACAGATACGCAGTATTTT. Protein sequence: CASTVGSRVPTDTQYF.

This clonotype has just a few counts. This sequence joins TRBV20-1 and TRBJ2-2; 10 positions match TRBD2. CDR3 size: 14 residues. The germline V gene encodes CDR1 DFQATT and CDR2 SNEGSKA (reference sequence). V lost 7 bases and J lost 6; bases outside the gene matches: 8. The CDR3 DNA sequence: TGCAGTGGCACCAGCGGGGGGGCCGCCGGGGAGCTGTTTTTT. Its translation is CSGTSGGAAGELFF.

Here the CDR3 reads CASSLRALNTEAFF. CDR3 DNA sequence: TGCGCCAGCAGCCTCCGGGCCCTGAACACTGAAGCTTTCTTT. This rearrangement joins TRBV4-1 to TRBJ1-1; no reliable D call. This CDR3 contains 14 residues. The germline CDR1 and CDR2 sequences are MGHRA and YSYEKL. The germline V and J ends were trimmed by 4 bases and 0 bases, with 9 bases remaining between them.

This clonotype has ten or more counts. V and J are TRBV20-1 and TRBJ1-1, with no clear D. Germline V gene lookup returns CDR1 DFQATT and CDR2 SNEGSKA (reference sequence). V was cut by 2 bases and J by 1 base, with 5 bases left in between. This CDR3 spans 12 amino acids. Here the CDR3 DNA reads TGCAGTGCTAGACGGGGGAACACTGAAGCTTTCTTT. Encoded protein: CSARRGNTEAFF.